The table lists the clone carrying this TCR beta chain with many counts. Its antigen is unidentified. This CDR3 comprises 14 residues. With 4 bases removed from V and 0 bases from J, the gap between germline ends came to 10 bases. This sample stems from a study of human T cells and chemical hapten exposure. Study-wide results and caveats: TCRs exceeding 1 in 1000 frequency stayed unchanged with DPC sensitization. Because all patients had alopecia, their immune responses might differ from healthy ones.

Attachment of unique molecular identifiers to individual cDNA molecules was performed in the library. A single record per CDR3 protein comes from TCRdb applying MiXCR to the RACE reads. The data contain about 51,000 distinct CDR3 sequences, around 9.4% of them singletons. Time point in this sample: pre-sensitization, week 0. The treatment was: therapeutic diphenylcyclopropenone sensitization with weekly scalp DPC. Total RNA was extracted from unfractionated whole blood. Sequenced material: whole blood, taken in connection with sensitization to the hapten diphenylcyclopropenone (DPC). The chain joins TRBV12-3 or TRBV12-4 to TRBJ2-7; D remains ambiguous. This clonotype was sampled from a woman between 40 and 55 years old with alopecia areata. Some clones in this sample may be carry-over from other donors' samples. CDR3 residues: CASSYPRRSYEQYF. The CDR3 coding sequence is TGTGCCAGCAGTTACCCCAGGCGCTCCTACGAGCAGTACTTC.